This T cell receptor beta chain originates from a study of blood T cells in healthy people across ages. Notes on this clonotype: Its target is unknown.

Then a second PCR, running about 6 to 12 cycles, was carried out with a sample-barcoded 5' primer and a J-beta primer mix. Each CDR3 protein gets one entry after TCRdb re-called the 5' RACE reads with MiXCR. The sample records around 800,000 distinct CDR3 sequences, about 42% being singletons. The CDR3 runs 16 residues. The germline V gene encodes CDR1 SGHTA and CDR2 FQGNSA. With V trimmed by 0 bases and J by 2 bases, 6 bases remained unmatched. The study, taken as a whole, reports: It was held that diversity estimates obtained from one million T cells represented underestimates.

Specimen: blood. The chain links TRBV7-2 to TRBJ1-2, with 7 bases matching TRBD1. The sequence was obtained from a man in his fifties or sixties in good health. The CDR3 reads CASSLAGTEPNYGYTF. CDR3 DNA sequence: TGTGCCAGCAGCTTAGCAGGGACAGAACCAAACTATGGCTACACCTTC. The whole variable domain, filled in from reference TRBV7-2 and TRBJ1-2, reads GAGVSQSPSNKVTEKGKDVELRCDPISGHTALYWYRQSLGQGLEFLIYFQGNSAPDKSGLPSDRFSAERTGGSVSTLTIQRTQQEDSAVYLCASSLAGTEPNYGYTFGSGTRLTVV.